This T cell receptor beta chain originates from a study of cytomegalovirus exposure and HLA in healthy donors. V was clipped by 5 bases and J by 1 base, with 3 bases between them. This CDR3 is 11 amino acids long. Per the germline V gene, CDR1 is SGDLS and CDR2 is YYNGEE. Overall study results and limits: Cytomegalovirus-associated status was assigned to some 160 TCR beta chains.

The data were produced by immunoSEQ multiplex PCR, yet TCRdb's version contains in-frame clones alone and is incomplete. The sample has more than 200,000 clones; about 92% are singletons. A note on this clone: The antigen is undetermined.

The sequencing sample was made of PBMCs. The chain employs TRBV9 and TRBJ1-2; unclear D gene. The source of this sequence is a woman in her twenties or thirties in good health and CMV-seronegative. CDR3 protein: CASRDNYGYTF. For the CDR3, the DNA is TGTGCCAGCAGAGATAACTATGGCTACACCTTC.